This T cell receptor (beta chain) was observed in a study of control samples from healthy donors and cancer patients. Some clones are missing from TCRdb's copy, which holds only in-frame ones; the method was immunoSEQ multiplex PCR. The profile covers 110,000 to 150,000 clones, with approximately 92% appearing a single time and roughly 10% taken by the ten largest. The CDR3 extends over 18 amino acids. The V gene end was trimmed by 1 base and the J gene end by 5 bases; junction bases not matched to a gene: 11. Germline V gives CDR1 LNHNV, CDR2 YYDKDF (reference sequence). This receptor was identified in a man aged 30 to 45 in good health. The chain joins TRBV15 to TRBJ2-2; 9 nucleotides agree with TRBD1. Specimen: blood. The CDR3 DNA reads as TGTGCCACCAGCAGAGTGCCACAGGGGGCGTCTCGAACCGGGGAGCTGTTTTTT. This gives the protein CATSRVPQGASRTGELFF. Filled out from reference TRBV15 and TRBJ2-2, the complete variable domain reads DAMVIQNPRYQVTQFGKPVTLSCSQTLNHNVMYWYQQKSSQAPKLLFHYYDKDFNNEADTPDNFQSRRPNTSFCFLDIRSPGLGDTAMYLCATSRVPQGASRTGELFFGEGSRLTVL.